The 26 T cell receptor beta chains listed next were all sequenced from one sample in a study of regulatory T cells in long-lasting Graves disease (dated by TCRdb to the early 2020s). Interpreted using the paper, the time point label stands for: persistent/refractory GD, antithyroid drugs over 5 years with positive TRAb. For both TCR sequencing and RNA sequencing, RNA was extracted from PBMCs using TRIzol. Libraries came from multiplex PCR. Data came from an Illumina HiSeq 4000. TCR beta libraries were built with iRepertoire HTBI primers and Arm-PCR amplification of CDR3 regions. The raw public data were reprocessed by TCRdb itself: fastp quality trimming at Q25, MiXCR clonotype calling, in-frame beta chains only. Each CDR3 protein gets just one entry, which takes the most common genes and DNA from the rows behind it. Across this sample there are 310,000 or so distinct CDR3 sequences, with around a fifth seen only once. Roughly 27% of the sample comes from the top ten.

Sequencing was performed on peripheral blood mononuclear cells (PBMCs), taken when the disease was refractory, from a patient treated with antithyroid drugs. Source of these receptors: a female donor with Graves disease.

This clonotype occurred a few times. The CDR3 DNA is TGCGCCAGCAGGTACTCCCTCCAAGAGACCCAGTACTTC. Translation gives CASRYSLQETQYF. This chain connects TRBV5-1 to TRBJ2-5, with D hard to call. Trimming shortened V by 5 bases and J by 1 base, and 9 bases separated the two germline ends. Per germline, CDR1 SGHRS and CDR2 YFSETQ. The CDR3 is made up of 13 amino acids. The complete variable domain, with remaining parts taken from reference TRBV5-1 and TRBJ2-5, reads KAGVTQTPRYLIKTRGQQVTLSCSPISGHRSVSWYQQTPGQGLQFLFEYFSETQRNKGNFPGRFSGRQFSNSRSEMNVSTLELGDSALYLCASRYSLQETQYFGPGTRLLVL.

DNA for the CDR3: TGTGCCAGCAGTTCCCTAGCGGCTCGCCCTAGCTCCTACAATGAGCAGTTCTTC. This codes for CASSSLAARPSSYNEQFF. The chain couples TRBV28 to TRBJ2-1; TRBD2 agrees at 7 bases. CDR3 length: 18 residues. V was clipped by 4 bases and J by 0 bases; unmatched bases: 12. Germline CDR1 is MDHEN and CDR2 is SYDVKM.

This chain uses TRBV6-1 with TRBJ2-7, with 10 bases identical to TRBD2. Germline V gives CDR1 MNHNS, CDR2 SASEGT. The J segment lost 4 bases and the V segment lost 2 bases, leaving 8 bases of the junction unmatched. This CDR3 is built from 16 residues. CDR3 protein: CASSERTSGKIYEQYF. The CDR3 DNA sequence: TGTGCCAGCAGTGAAAGAACTAGCGGGAAAATTTACGAGCAGTACTTC.

This chain uses TRBV6-2 or TRBV6-3 with TRBJ2-3; D is possibly TRBD1 or TRBD2 (5 bases each). V lost 5 bases to trimming and J lost 0 bases, with 18 bases between them. Per the germline V gene, CDR1 is MNHEY and CDR2 is SVGEGT. The CDR3 length is 17 residues. The CDR3 reads CASSSGSGRTSTDTQYF. CDR3 DNA: TGTGCCAGCAGTAGCGGTTCGGGGCGAACTAGCACAGATACGCAGTATTTT.

The sample holds many counts of this clonotype. The gene calls are TRBV6-1 and TRBJ1-2, with D maybe TRBD1 (6 bases). V was clipped by 7 bases and J by 6 bases, with 18 bases between them. The CDR3 spans 14 residues. Germline V lookup: CDR1 MNHNS, CDR2 SASEGT. DNA for the CDR3: TGTGCCAGCACATTGACGGGGGGCCGGAATGGCTACACCTTC. This encodes CASTLTGGRNGYTF.

This clonotype was counted only a few times. The rearrangement uses TRBV7-3 and TRBJ2-3; a possible D gene is TRBD2 (6 bases). In germline, CDR1 is SGHTA, CDR2 FQGTGA. This CDR3 is 16 amino acids long. The ends were cut back, 4 bases at V and 0 bases at J, with 14 bases in the middle. As DNA, the CDR3 is TGTGCCAGCAGCTCTTTGGGGGGTCGAAGCACAGATACGCAGTATTTT. Protein product: CASSSLGGRSTDTQYF.

This clonotype was seen many times. V is TRBV20-1 and J is TRBJ2-5, with D unclear. Trimming cost V 6 bases and J 4 bases, with 12 bases left between them. Germline lookup yields CDR1 DFQATT and CDR2 SNEGSKA (reference sequence). The CDR3 spans 12 residues. This CDR3 is CSATDWGETQYF. The CDR3 DNA follows: TGCAGTGCCACCGACTGGGGAGAGACCCAGTACTTC.

This chain uses TRBV11-2 with TRBJ2-6; 12 positions agree with TRBD1. Trimming took 2 bases from V and 2 from J; bases not matched to a gene: 10. CDR3 length equals 20 residues. Germline values: CDR1 SGHAT, CDR2 FQNNGV. In DNA, the CDR3 is TGTGCCAGCAGCTTAAGGGGCCCTGGGACAGGGGGCGCTGGGGCCAACGTCCTGACTTTC. It yields the protein CASSLRGPGTGGAGANVLTF.

This clonotype was counted at least ten times. The rearrangement uses TRBV28 and TRBJ1-5; D may be TRBD1 (6 bases). Germline values: CDR1 MDHEN, CDR2 SYDVKM. Trimming removed 6 bases at V and 7 bases at J, with 19 bases between. This CDR3 spans 15 amino acids. The CDR3 DNA is TGTGCCAGCAGCGTCTTACAGGGCCCCCCGCAGCCCCAGCATTTT. Amino acid sequence: CASSVLQGPPQPQHF.

The rearrangement links TRBV7-9 to TRBJ2-7; 8 bases map to TRBD2. The J segment lost 4 bases and the V segment lost 1 base, leaving 9 bases of the junction unmatched. This CDR3 comprises 16 residues. Germline V CDR1 and CDR2: SEHNR, FQNEAQ (reference sequence). For the CDR3, the DNA is TGTGCCAGCAGCTTAGTTCCAGCGGGAGAGAGGTACGAGCAGTACTTC. Protein: CASSLVPAGERYEQYF.

This clonotype was seen only once. The CDR3 DNA sequence: TGCAGTGCTAGATTGGGAGCGTCAGCTAACTATGGCTACACCTTC. This encodes CSARLGASANYGYTF. The chain is built from TRBV20-1 and TRBJ1-2, with unresolved D. Germline CDR1 is DFQATT and CDR2 is SNEGSKA (reference sequence). This CDR3 is built from 15 residues. Between the trimmed V and J ends, which lost 2 bases and 0 bases, there was a span of 13 bases.

V and J are TRBV19 and TRBJ1-5; 7 bases fit TRBD1. This CDR3 contains 15 residues. Germline assignment: CDR1 LNHDA and CDR2 SQIVND (reference sequence). In DNA, the CDR3 is TGTGCTTCAAAGCTCAGGGGGGCAGGGGATCAGCCCCAGCATTTT. This codes for CASKLRGAGDQPQHF.

This clonotype was counted at least ten times. This chain connects TRBV2 to TRBJ1-5; D is undetermined. The CDR3 spans 12 residues. The germline gives CDR1 SNHLY, CDR2 FYNNEI. Between the trimmed V and J ends, which lost 8 bases and 0 bases, there was a span of 5 bases. The CDR3 DNA follows: TGTGCCAGCGGCCATAGCAATCAGCCCCAGCATTTT. Residues: CASGHSNQPQHF.

This clonotype showed up just a few times. The genes are TRBV5-1 and TRBJ2-6; D possibly corresponds to TRBD1 (6 bases). The CDR3 totals 16 residues. Germline assignment: CDR1 SGHRS and CDR2 YFSETQ. Trimming left V 2 bases short and J 2 bases short, with 11 bases between. The CDR3 protein is CASSFLRGTGANVLTF. For the CDR3, the DNA is TGCGCCAGCAGCTTTCTCAGGGGAACTGGGGCCAACGTCCTGACTTTC.

A single count supports this clonotype. This sequence may be a read error, since a much larger clone differs from it by one base. The missing conserved phenylalanine or tryptophan at the end of this CDR3 makes a read error likely. This chain links TRBV7-9 with TRBJ2-7; D is possibly TRBD1 (5 bases). V was clipped by 1 base and J by 3 bases, with 13 bases between them. The CDR3 runs 15 residues. Germline V gene data show CDR1 as SEHNR and CDR2 as FQNEAQ (reference sequence). The CDR3 bases are TGTGCCAGCAGCTTAGGCCTCAGGGATAACTACGAGCAGTACCTC. It specifies CASSLGLRDNYEQYL.

V is TRBV18 and J is TRBJ1-5, with 10 bases identical to TRBD1. The CDR3 runs to 16 residues. J lost 6 bases, V lost 3 bases, and 8 bases had no gene match. The germline V gene encodes CDR1 KGHSH and CDR2 LQKENI. The CDR3 protein is CASSPSTGGLSQPQHF. The CDR3 coding sequence is TGTGCCAGCTCACCCTCGACAGGGGGCCTTTCTCAGCCCCAGCATTTT.

The V call is TRBV24-1, the J call TRBJ2-3; 11 bases fit TRBD2. With V trimmed by 5 bases and J by 3 bases, 3 bases remained unmatched. The CDR3 totals 15 residues. CDR1 is KGHDR, CDR2 SFDVKD, per germline. The DNA for the CDR3 is TGTGCCACCAGTGTCCTAGCGGGAGGAACAGATACGCAGTATTTT. This gives the protein CATSVLAGGTDTQYF.

This clonotype was seen ten or more times. The V call is TRBV11-1, the J call TRBJ2-7, with D perhaps matching TRBD2 (5 bases). The length of the CDR3 is 13 residues. Trimming cost V 5 bases and J 3 bases, with 11 bases left between them. Germline V gene sequence: CDR1 SGHAT, CDR2 FQDESV (reference sequence). The CDR3 nucleotides are TGTGCCAGCAGCGCGGCCAGCGGCTACGAGCAGTACTTC. Translating it yields CASSAASGYEQYF.

This clonotype was recorded at least ten times. V and J are TRBV10-3 and TRBJ2-7; D not resolved. V dropped 0 bases and J dropped 2 bases, with 8 bases sitting between them. This CDR3 comprises 14 residues. Looked up from germline, CDR1 is ENHRY and CDR2 is SYGVKD. CDR3 amino acids: CAISESPGPYEQYF. The CDR3 region has the DNA TGTGCCATCAGTGAGTCGCCAGGCCCCTACGAGCAGTACTTC.

The chain couples TRBV28 to TRBJ2-6; weak D call: TRBD1 (6 bases). Germline V gene sequence: CDR1 MDHEN, CDR2 SYDVKM. Trimming took 5 bases from V and 0 from J, leaving 20 bases between them. CDR3 length: 19 amino acids. CDR3 in DNA: TGTGCCAGCAGTGGAAACCTAGGCAGGGGCCGCTCTGGGGCCAACGTCCTGACTTTC. Its translation is CASSGNLGRGRSGANVLTF.

V and J are TRBV7-2 and TRBJ2-5, with D perhaps TRBD1 (6 bases). Germline V CDR1 and CDR2: SGHTA, FQGNSA. The V and J ends lost 5 bases and 4 bases respectively, with 11 bases between them. CDR3 size: 13 residues. The CDR3 protein is CASSRGKAETQYF. The CDR3 coding sequence is TGTGCCAGCAGCAGGGGGAAGGCAGAGACCCAGTACTTC. Looking up the rest from reference TRBV7-2 and TRBJ2-5 gives the full variable domain: GAGVSQSPSNKVTEKGKDVELRCDPISGHTALYWYRQSLGQGLEFLIYFQGNSAPDKSGLPSDRFSAERTGGSVSTLTIQRTQQEDSAVYLCASSRGKAETQYFGPGTRLLVL.

About this clonotype: A read error may be the cause here, since a much bigger clone is one base away. The chain has TRBV9 and TRBJ1-2; D is uncertain. V lost 3 bases and J 6 bases, leaving 6 bases between the germline ends. Germline values: CDR1 SGDLS, CDR2 YYNGEE. The CDR3 totals 11 residues. CDR3 coding DNA: TGTGCCAGCAGCGCCCCCAATGGCTACACCTTC. It yields the protein CASSAPNGYTF.

This clonotype was picked up a small number of times. V is TRBV19 and J is TRBJ1-5; TRBD1 might be the D (6 bases). CDR1 and CDR2 from the germline V gene are LNHDA and SQIVND (reference sequence). The CDR3 totals 15 residues. With 2 bases removed from V and 0 bases from J, the gap between germline ends came to 8 bases. Written as DNA, the CDR3 is TGTGCCAGTAGTATAAAGGACAGTAGCAATCAGCCCCAGCATTTT. It translates to CASSIKDSSNQPQHF.

This clonotype came up many times. This sequence joins TRBV12-3 or TRBV12-4 and TRBJ1-1; the D is unclear. The length of the CDR3 is 13 residues. Trimming stripped 6 bases from V and 2 bases from J, with 10 bases between. The CDR3 coding sequence is TGTGCCAGCAGGTTACGGGCAAACACTGAAGCTTTCTTT. Translated: CASRLRANTEAFF.

This clonotype has at least ten counts. The rearrangement joins TRBV6-1 to TRBJ1-2, with D possibly being TRBD1 (5 bases). Germline loops: CDR1 MNHNS, CDR2 SASEGT. This CDR3 has 16 amino acids. V lost 1 base to trimming and J lost 0 bases, with 12 bases between them. The CDR3 nucleotides read TGTGCCAGCAGTGAAGAGGACATGCGAGCTAACTATGGCTACACCTTC. Translation: CASSEEDMRANYGYTF.

Concerning this clonotype itself: A much larger clone differs from this one at a single base, so this may be a read error. The chain employs TRBV2 and TRBJ2-7; 11 nucleotides agree with TRBD2. Germline values: CDR1 SNHLY, CDR2 FYNNEI. The CDR3 length is 13 residues. With V trimmed by 8 bases and J by 6 bases, 6 bases remained unmatched. The chain's CDR3 is CASRGLAAREQYF. In DNA form, the CDR3 reads TGTGCCAGCCGGGGACTAGCGGCTCGCGAGCAGTACTTC.